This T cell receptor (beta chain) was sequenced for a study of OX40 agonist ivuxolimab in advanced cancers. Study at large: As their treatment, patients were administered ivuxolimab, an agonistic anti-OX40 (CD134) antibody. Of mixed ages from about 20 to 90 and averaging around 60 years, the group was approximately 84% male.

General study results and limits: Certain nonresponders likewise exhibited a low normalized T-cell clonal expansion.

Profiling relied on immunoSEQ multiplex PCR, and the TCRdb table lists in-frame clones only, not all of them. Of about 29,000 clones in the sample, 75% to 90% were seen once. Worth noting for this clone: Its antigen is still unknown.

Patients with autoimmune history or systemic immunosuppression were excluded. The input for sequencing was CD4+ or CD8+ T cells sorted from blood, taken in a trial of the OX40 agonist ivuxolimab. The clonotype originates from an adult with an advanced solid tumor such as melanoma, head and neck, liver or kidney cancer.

The CDR3 loop reads CASSLVWAPEETQYF. The CDR3, as DNA: TGTGCCAGCAGCTTAGTCTGGGCCCCCGAAGAGACCCAGTACTTC. The chain is built from TRBV11-2 and TRBJ2-5, with D unclear. The germline V gene encodes CDR1 SGHAT and CDR2 FQNNGV. CDR3 length: 15 residues. Trimming removed 1 base from V and 3 bases from J, with 12 bases in between. Complete variable domain (other parts from reference TRBV11-2 and TRBJ2-5): EAGVAQSPRYKIIEKRQSVAFWCNPISGHATLYWYQQILGQGPKLLIQFQNNGVVDDSQLPKDRFSAERLKGVDSTLKIQPAKLEDSAVYLCASSLVWAPEETQYFGPGTRLLVL.